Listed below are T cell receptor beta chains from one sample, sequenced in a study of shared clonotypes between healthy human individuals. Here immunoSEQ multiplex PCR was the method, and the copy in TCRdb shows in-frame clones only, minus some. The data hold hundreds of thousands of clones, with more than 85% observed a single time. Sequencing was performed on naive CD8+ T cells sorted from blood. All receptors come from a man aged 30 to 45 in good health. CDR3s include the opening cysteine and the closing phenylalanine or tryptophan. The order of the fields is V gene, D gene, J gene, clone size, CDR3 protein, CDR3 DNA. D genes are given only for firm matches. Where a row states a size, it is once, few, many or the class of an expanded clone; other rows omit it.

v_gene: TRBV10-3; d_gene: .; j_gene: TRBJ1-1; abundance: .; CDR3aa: CAITVGGGEAFF; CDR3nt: TGTGCCATCACCGTGGGGGGAGGTGAAGCTTTCTTT
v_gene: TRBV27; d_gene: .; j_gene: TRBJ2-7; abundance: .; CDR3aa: CASSFSFESPYEQYF; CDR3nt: TGTGCCAGCAGTTTTTCTTTCGAAAGTCCCTACGAGCAGTACTTC
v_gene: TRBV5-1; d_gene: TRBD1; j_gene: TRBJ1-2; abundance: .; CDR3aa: CASSLDGDRGDGYTF; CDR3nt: TGCGCCAGCAGCTTGGATGGGGACAGAGGAGATGGCTACACCTTC
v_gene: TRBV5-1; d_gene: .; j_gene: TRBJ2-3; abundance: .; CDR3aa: CASSLADSYGTDTQYF; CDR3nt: TGCGCCAGCAGCTTGGCCGACAGTTATGGCACAGATACGCAGTATTTT
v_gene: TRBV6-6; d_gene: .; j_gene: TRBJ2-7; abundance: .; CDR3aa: CASSYEGLTYEQYF; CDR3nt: TGTGCCAGCAGTTACGAGGGGCTAACCTACGAGCAGTACTTC
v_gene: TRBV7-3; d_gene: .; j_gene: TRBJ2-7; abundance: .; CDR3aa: CATSDGVSYEQYF; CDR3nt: TGTGCCACCAGCGATGGTGTCTCCTACGAGCAGTACTTC
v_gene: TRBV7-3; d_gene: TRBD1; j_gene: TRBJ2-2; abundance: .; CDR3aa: CASSLTGAVAGELFF; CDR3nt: TGTGCCAGCAGCCTTACAGGGGCTGTTGCCGGGGAGCTGTTTTTT
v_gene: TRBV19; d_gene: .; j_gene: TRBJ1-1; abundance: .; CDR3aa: CASSSVRRFNTEAFF; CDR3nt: TGTGCCAGTAGTTCCGTGCGGCGGTTCAACACTGAAGCTTTCTTT
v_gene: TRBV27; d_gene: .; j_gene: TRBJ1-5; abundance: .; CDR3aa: CASSLLGNQPQHF; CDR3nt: TGTGCCAGCAGTTTACTTGGCAATCAGCCCCAGCATTTT
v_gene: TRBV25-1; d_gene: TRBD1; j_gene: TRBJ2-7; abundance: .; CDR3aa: CASSETDRDPYEQYF; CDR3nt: TGTGCCAGCAGTGAAACCGACAGGGACCCCTACGAGCAGTACTTC
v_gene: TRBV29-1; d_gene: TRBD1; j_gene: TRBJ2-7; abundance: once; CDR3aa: CSVGTGYEQYF; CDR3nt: TGCAGCGTCGGGACAGGCTACGAGCAGTACTTC
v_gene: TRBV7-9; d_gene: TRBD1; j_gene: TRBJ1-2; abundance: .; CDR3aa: CASSLALPDRDYGYTF; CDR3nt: TGTGCCAGCAGCTTAGCGCTTCCGGACAGGGACTATGGCTACACCTTC
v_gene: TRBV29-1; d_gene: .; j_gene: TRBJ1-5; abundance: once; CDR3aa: CSGGQGNSNQPQHF; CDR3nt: TGCAGCGGGGGCCAGGGAAATAGCAATCAGCCCCAGCATTTT
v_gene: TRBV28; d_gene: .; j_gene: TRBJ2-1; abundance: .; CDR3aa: CASSITRNSYNEQFF; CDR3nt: TGTGCCAGCAGCATTACTCGAAACTCCTACAATGAGCAGTTCTTC
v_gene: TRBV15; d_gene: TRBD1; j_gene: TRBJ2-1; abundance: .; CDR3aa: CATSRATGDNEQFF; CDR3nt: TGTGCCACCAGCAGGGCGACAGGGGACAATGAGCAGTTCTTC
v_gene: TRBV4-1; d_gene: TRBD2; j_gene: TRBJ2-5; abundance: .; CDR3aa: CASSLTSGAGETQYF; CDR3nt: TGCGCCAGCAGCCTTACTAGCGGGGCCGGGGAGACCCAGTACTTC
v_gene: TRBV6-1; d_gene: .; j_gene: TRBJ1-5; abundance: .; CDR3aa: CASSEASQGGQPQHF; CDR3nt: TGTGCCAGCAGTGAAGCGTCCCAGGGTGGTCAGCCCCAGCATTTT
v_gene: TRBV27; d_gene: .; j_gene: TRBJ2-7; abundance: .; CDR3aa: CASSYAKGYEQYF; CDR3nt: TGTGCCAGCAGTTACGCCAAAGGCTACGAGCAGTACTTC
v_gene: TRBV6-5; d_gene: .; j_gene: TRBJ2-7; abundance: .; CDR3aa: CASSYAVQGGSYEQYF; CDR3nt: TGTGCCAGCAGTTACGCCGTGCAGGGCGGCTCCTACGAGCAGTACTTC
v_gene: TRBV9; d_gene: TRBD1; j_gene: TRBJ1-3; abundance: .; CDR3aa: CASSVDTGAGNTIYF; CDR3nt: TGTGCCAGCAGCGTAGACACAGGGGCTGGAAACACCATATATTTT
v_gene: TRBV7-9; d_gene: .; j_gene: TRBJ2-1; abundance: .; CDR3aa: CASSASYNEQFF; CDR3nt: TGTGCCAGCAGCGCCTCCTACAATGAGCAGTTCTTC
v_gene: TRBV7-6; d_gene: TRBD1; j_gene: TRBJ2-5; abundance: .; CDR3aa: CASSFQGVTDVQETQYF; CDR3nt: TGTGCCAGCAGCTTTCAGGGGGTGACTGATGTACAAGAGACCCAGTACTTC
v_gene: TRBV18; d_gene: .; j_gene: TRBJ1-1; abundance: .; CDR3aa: CASSLAGTANTEAFF; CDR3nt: TGTGCCAGCTCTCTCGCTGGGACGGCGAACACTGAAGCTTTCTTT
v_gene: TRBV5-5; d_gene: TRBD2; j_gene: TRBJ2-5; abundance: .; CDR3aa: CASSLRIAGPQETQYF; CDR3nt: TGTGCCAGCAGCTTGAGAATAGCGGGCCCTCAAGAGACCCAGTACTTC
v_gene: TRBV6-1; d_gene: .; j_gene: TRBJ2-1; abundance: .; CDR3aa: CASSSGTLNEQFF; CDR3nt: TGTGCCAGCAGTTCCGGGACTCTCAATGAGCAGTTCTTC
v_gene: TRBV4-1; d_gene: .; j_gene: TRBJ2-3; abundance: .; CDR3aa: CASSQDTGADTQYF; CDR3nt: TGCGCCAGCAGCCAAGACACGGGTGCAGATACGCAGTATTTT
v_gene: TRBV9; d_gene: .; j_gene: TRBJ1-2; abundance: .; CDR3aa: CASSARYGYTF; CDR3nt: TGTGCCAGCAGCGCCCGATATGGCTACACCTTC
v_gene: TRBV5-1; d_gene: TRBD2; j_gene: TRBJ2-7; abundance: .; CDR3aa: CASSLMGLAGPPYEQYF; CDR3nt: TGCGCCAGCAGCTTGATGGGGTTAGCGGGACCTCCCTACGAGCAGTACTTC
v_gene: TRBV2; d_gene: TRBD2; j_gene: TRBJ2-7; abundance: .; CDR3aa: CASSEGLAGFYEQYF; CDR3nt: TGTGCCAGCAGTGAAGGTCTAGCGGGGTTCTACGAGCAGTACTTC
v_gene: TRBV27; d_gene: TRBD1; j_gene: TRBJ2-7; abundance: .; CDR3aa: CASSSYRDRVYEQYF; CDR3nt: TGTGCCAGCAGCTCATACCGGGACAGGGTGTACGAGCAGTACTTC
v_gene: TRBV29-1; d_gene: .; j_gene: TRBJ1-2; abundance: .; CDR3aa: CSVRTTYGYTF; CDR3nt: TGCAGCGTTCGGACTACATATGGCTACACCTTC
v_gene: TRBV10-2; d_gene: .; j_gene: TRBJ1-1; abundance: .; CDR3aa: CASRRETVGNTEAFF; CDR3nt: TGCGCCAGCAGGCGGGAGACGGTAGGGAACACTGAAGCTTTCTTT
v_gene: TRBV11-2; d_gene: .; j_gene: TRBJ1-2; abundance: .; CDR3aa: CASSLPIGGDANYGYTF; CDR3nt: TGTGCCAGCAGCCTTCCCATTGGGGGGGATGCTAACTATGGCTACACCTTC
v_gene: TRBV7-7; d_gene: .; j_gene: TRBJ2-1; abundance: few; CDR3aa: CASSLEAWDEQFF; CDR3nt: TGTGCCAGCAGCCTTGAGGCCTGGGATGAGCAGTTCTTC
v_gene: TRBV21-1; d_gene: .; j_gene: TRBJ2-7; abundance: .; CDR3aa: CASSKGRFLAGNSYEQYF; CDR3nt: TGTGCCAGCAGCAAAGGAAGGTTTCTAGCGGGTAACTCCTACGAGCAGTACTTC
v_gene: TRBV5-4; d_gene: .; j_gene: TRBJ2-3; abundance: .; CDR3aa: CASSWSASAPDTQYF; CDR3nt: TGTGCCAGCAGCTGGTCCGCTAGTGCCCCAGATACGCAGTATTTT
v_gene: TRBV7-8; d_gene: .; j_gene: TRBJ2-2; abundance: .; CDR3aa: CASSWDPAGTIIGGLFF; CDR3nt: TGTGCCAGCAGCTGGGACCCGGCGGGAACCATTATAGGGGGGCTGTTTTTT